The 8 T cell receptor beta chains in this list originate from one sample, sequenced in a study of cytomegalovirus exposure and HLA in healthy donors. Vbeta (60) and Jbeta (13) primers were used in the PCR. Produced via immunoSEQ multiplex PCR; TCRdb's table is partial and in-frame only. The profile covers more than 80,000 clones, with around 80% appearing a single time and roughly 8.3% taken by the ten largest. Sequenced material: PBMCs. These receptors all come from a human donor in good health.

The rearrangement links TRBV6-1 to TRBJ2-7; the match to TRBD1 covers 11 bases. The CDR3 has 14 residues. Germline CDR1 reads MNHNS; CDR2 reads SASEGT. With 6 bases clipped from V and 7 bases from J, the junction kept 8 bases outside the gene matches. The CDR3 region has the DNA TGTGCCAGCAGGGACAGGGACAGGGGGAGGGAGCAGTACTTC. It is translated as CASRDRDRGREQYF.

The rearrangement links TRBV5-6 to TRBJ2-5, with D perhaps matching TRBD1 (5 bases). V dropped 2 bases and J dropped 3 bases, with 8 bases sitting between them. The CDR3 spans 13 residues. Germline V gives CDR1 SGHDT, CDR2 YYEEEE. CDR3 region: CASSFRTKETQYF. CDR3 bases: TGTGCCAGCAGCTTTCGGACAAAAGAGACCCAGTACTTC.

This clone was seen more than once but under ten times. The V call is TRBV14, the J call TRBJ2-2; TRBD1 agrees at 11 bases. The CDR3 sequence is 15 residues long. Germline trimming cut 6 bases from V and 7 bases from J; bases unmatched to any gene: 7. Germline V gene sequence: CDR1 SGHDN, CDR2 FVKESK. The CDR3 nucleotides read TGTGCCAGCAGGCGGACAGGGGGCAGTTTCGGGGAGCTGTTTTTT. Protein sequence: CASRRTGGSFGELFF.

The chain employs TRBV30 and TRBJ2-2, with D perhaps TRBD2 (6 bases). V lost 4 bases and J 5 bases, leaving 14 bases between the germline ends. The CDR3 is made up of 14 amino acids. Per germline, CDR1 GTSNPN and CDR2 SVGIG (reference sequence). CDR3 amino acids: CAWTGVPRTGELFF. The CDR3 bases are TGTGCCTGGACGGGGGTTCCGCGTACCGGGGAGCTGTTTTTT.

The V call is TRBV5-1, the J call TRBJ2-7, with D maybe TRBD2 (5 bases). Germline V gene data show CDR1 as SGHRS and CDR2 as YFSETQ. Trimming removed 2 bases at V and 2 bases at J, with 11 bases between. The CDR3 extends over 14 amino acids. CDR3 coding DNA: TGCGCCAGCAGCTTCGGACTCCCTCCCTACGAGCAGTACTTC. It is translated as CASSFGLPPYEQYF.

The gene calls are TRBV30 and TRBJ2-3, with 9 bases lining up with TRBD1. The CDR3 sequence is 14 residues long. V trimming: 2 bases; J trimming: 10 bases; junction bases outside the gene matches: 10. Germline lookup yields CDR1 GTSNPN and CDR2 SVGIG (reference sequence). CDR3 protein: CAWSPQGALSSQYF. The DNA of the CDR3 is TGTGCCTGGAGTCCACAGGGGGCGCTTTCCTCGCAGTATTTT.

V usage is TRBV5-4 and J usage is TRBJ1-1; D remains ambiguous. The CDR3 has 14 residues. The germline CDR1 and CDR2 sequences are SGHNT and YYREEE (reference sequence). Trimming cost V 4 bases and J 1 base, with 11 bases left between them. CDR3 residues: CASSMPTQNTEAFF. Here the CDR3 DNA reads TGTGCCAGCAGCATGCCGACACAGAACACTGAAGCTTTCTTT.

This chain links TRBV7-9 with TRBJ1-2; 8 bases match TRBD1. Germline V gene data show CDR1 as SEHNR and CDR2 as FQNEAQ (reference sequence). The CDR3 has 15 residues. V was clipped by 2 bases and J by 2 bases; unmatched bases: 4. The CDR3 is CASSLTGTGNYGYTF. CDR3 bases: TGTGCCAGCAGCTTAACCGGGACAGGAAACTATGGCTACACCTTC.